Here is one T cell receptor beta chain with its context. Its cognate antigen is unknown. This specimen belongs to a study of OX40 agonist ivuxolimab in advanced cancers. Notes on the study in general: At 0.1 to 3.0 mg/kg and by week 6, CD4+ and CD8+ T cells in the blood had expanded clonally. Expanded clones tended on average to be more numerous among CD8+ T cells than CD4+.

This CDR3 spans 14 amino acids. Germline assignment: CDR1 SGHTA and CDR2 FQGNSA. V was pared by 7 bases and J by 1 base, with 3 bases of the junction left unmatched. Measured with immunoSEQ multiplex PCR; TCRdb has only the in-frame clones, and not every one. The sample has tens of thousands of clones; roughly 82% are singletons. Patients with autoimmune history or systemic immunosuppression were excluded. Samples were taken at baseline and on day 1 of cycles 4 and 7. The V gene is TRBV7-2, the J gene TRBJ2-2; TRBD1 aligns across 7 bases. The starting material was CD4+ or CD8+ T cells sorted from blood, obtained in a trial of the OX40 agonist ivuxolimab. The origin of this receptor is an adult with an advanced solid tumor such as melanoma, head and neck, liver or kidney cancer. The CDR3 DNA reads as TGTGCCAGCACAAGACAGGGGAACACCGGGGAGCTGTTTTTT. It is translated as CASTRQGNTGELFF.